These 3 T cell receptor beta chains were all obtained from the same sample, sequenced in a study of post-analysis software for immune sequencing data (dated by TCRdb to 2015 to 2017). Overall results and qualifications from the work: Roughly 5 TRBV segments, including TRBV5-6, TRBV5-1 and TRBV20-1, were significantly more frequent in patients than controls.

The method was PCR. Sequencing was carried out with an Illumina HiSeq 2500. To reduce PCR and sequencing biases, unique molecular identifiers were built into the TCR beta cDNA libraries. TCRdb reworked the public reads: Q25 trimming with fastp, MiXCR clone assembly, productive beta chains retained. CDR3 protein duplicates are merged, each entry listing the most common genes and DNA. Here the sample has around 260,000 distinct CDR3 sequences; less than 40% occur a single time. Of the sample, around 4.7% is held by the ten largest clones. Their antigen targets remain unknown. Material: blood. The receptors were sampled from a girl between 10 and 17 years old with multiple sclerosis.

Concerning this clonotype: A much larger clone lies one base from this, so it may be a read error. This sequence joins TRBV5-5 and TRBJ1-1; TRBD1 matches 8 bases. CDR1 SGHKS and CDR2 YYEKEE come from the germline V gene (reference sequence). J gave up 6 bases and V 3 bases, and 7 bases lay outside the gene matches. The CDR3 has 14 residues. The CDR3 DNA reads as TGTGCCAGCAGCTCCGGACAGGGATACGCTGAAGCTTTCTTT. It yields the protein CASSSGQGYAEAFF.

This clonotype occurred many times. The chain joins TRBV29-1 to TRBJ2-3; 7 bases are a match to TRBD1. Trimming at V came to 6 bases and at J to 2 bases, leaving 2 bases not matched to a gene. Germline values: CDR1 SQVTM, CDR2 ANQGSEA. The CDR3 runs 12 residues. CDR3 residues: CSVGTVTDTQYF. In DNA form, the CDR3 reads TGCAGCGTCGGGACAGTCACAGATACGCAGTATTTT.

The CDR3 DNA reads as TGCGCCAGCAGCTTGGGTTTAGTGAACACTGAAGCTTTCTTT. Encoded protein: CASSLGLVNTEAFF. The chain is built from TRBV5-1 and TRBJ1-1; D is ambiguous. The V and J ends lost 0 bases and 0 bases respectively, with 6 bases between them. Germline V gene data show CDR1 as SGHRS and CDR2 as YFSETQ. The CDR3 length is 14 residues.